A selection of T cell receptor beta chains follows, all from one sample in a study of blood T cell repertoires in COVID-19. Using immunoSEQ multiplex PCR, the repertoire was profiled, and TCRdb retains in-frame clones only, with some absent. The sample contains 80,000 or so clones, 70% to 80% of which appear only once. Sequenced: peripheral blood. The source of these receptors is a man aged 45-65 years with active or convalescent COVID-19. The CDR3 runs from the conserved cysteine through the conserved F or W. The D gene is left open where the match is weak. Rows give clone size only sometimes, using once, few, many, or a class for an expanded clone.

clone_size,v_call,d_call,j_call,cdr3_aa,cdr3_nt
-,TRBV5-4,-,TRBJ1-4,CASSLWGGGSEKLFF,TGTGCCAGCAGCCTTTGGGGGGGCGGAAGTGAAAAACTGTTTTTT
-,TRBV5-1,-,TRBJ2-1,CASSLEPQGSNSYNEQFF,TGCGCCAGCAGCTTGGAACCGCAGGGGTCCAACTCCTACAATGAGCAGTTCTTC
-,TRBV6-5,-,TRBJ2-7,CASSYSKGTGEQYF,TGTGCCAGCAGTTACTCGAAGGGGACTGGCGAGCAGTACTTC
-,TRBV30,-,TRBJ1-1,CAWSVQGSMNTEAFF,TGTGCCTGGAGTGTACAGGGTTCGATGAACACTGAAGCTTTCTTT
few,TRBV6-5,-,TRBJ1-2,CASSQEGGYTF,TGTGCCAGCAGTCAGGAGGGCGGCTACACCTTC
-,TRBV25-1,TRBD1,TRBJ2-5,CASSLTGGFWETQYF,TGTGCCAGCAGTCTTACAGGGGGGTTTTGGGAGACCCAGTACTTC
-,TRBV5-1,-,TRBJ1-1,CASSAPQGLAFF,TGCGCCAGCAGCGCCCCCCAAGGACTAGCTTTCTTT
-,TRBV5-6,TRBD1,TRBJ1-1,CASSRKQGALSEAFF,TGTGCCAGCAGCCGCAAACAGGGGGCCTTATCTGAAGCTTTCTTT
once,TRBV3-1/TRBV3-2,-,TRBJ2-1,CASSQDLSGQFF,TGTGCCAGCAGCCAAGATTTGAGTGGGCAGTTCTTC
-,TRBV24-1,-,TRBJ1-4,CATSDANTGGEKLFF,TGTGCCACCAGTGACGCGAATACCGGCGGAGAAAAACTGTTTTTT
-,TRBV29-1,TRBD1,TRBJ1-1,CSVDRVEGTEAFF,TGCAGCGTAGACAGGGTAGAGGGCACTGAAGCTTTCTTT
-,TRBV5-1,-,TRBJ1-6,CASKASGAGSPLHF,TGCGCCAGCAAGGCTTCAGGGGCGGGTTCACCCCTCCACTTT
-,TRBV21-1,-,TRBJ2-7,CASSPLGGGSSPEQYF,TGTGCCAGCAGCCCCCTTGGGGGGGGATCATCCCCCGAGCAGTACTTC
-,TRBV19,-,TRBJ2-1,CASRRAGTYNEQFF,TGTGCCAGTAGAAGAGCGGGTACCTACAATGAGCAGTTCTTC
-,TRBV4-1,-,TRBJ1-3,CASSQDPVVGNTIYF,TGCGCCAGCAGCCAAGATCCGGTCGTTGGAAACACCATATATTTT
-,TRBV4-2,TRBD2,TRBJ2-5,CASSQDRGAGGHQETQYF,TGTGCCAGCAGCCAAGATAGGGGGGCGGGGGGCCATCAAGAGACCCAGTACTTC
-,TRBV20-1,-,TRBJ1-2,CSARRGGGYTF,TGCAGTGCTAGAAGGGGAGGGGGCTACACCTTC
once,TRBV9,-,TRBJ1-1,CASNPLGQKAFF,TGTGCCAGCAACCCACTTGGACAGAAAGCTTTCTTT
-,TRBV7-7,-,TRBJ2-2,CASSLSRPSDTGELFF,TGTGCTAGCAGCCTTAGCAGACCCTCGGACACCGGGGAGCTGTTTTTT
-,TRBV4-2,TRBD1,TRBJ1-2,CASSLTETGSYGYTF,TGTGCCAGCAGCCTTACGGAGACAGGGTCCTATGGCTACACCTTC
-,TRBV5-4,TRBD2,TRBJ2-7,CASSLISGGATRQYF,TGTGCCAGCAGCCTCATTAGCGGGGGGGCAACAAGGCAGTACTTC
-,TRBV2,-,TRBJ1-2,CASNQVVRYYGYTF,TGTGCCAGCAATCAAGTAGTCCGATACTATGGCTACACCTTC
-,TRBV28,-,TRBJ2-7,CASEVNYEQYF,TGTGCCAGCGAGGTGAACTACGAGCAGTACTTC
-,TRBV7-2,-,TRBJ2-4,CASSLQEGARDIQYF,TGTGCCAGCAGCTTACAGGAGGGGGCGCGAGACATTCAGTACTTC
-,TRBV5-1,-,TRBJ2-1,CASSLESAGNEQFF,TGCGCCAGCAGCTTGGAGAGCGCCGGCAATGAGCAGTTCTTC
-,TRBV5-4,TRBD1,TRBJ2-1,CASIIQRGTGGSGEQFF,TGTGCCAGCATCATACAAAGGGGGACAGGGGGCTCAGGTGAGCAGTTCTTC
once,TRBV19,-,TRBJ1-2,CASRREPEGYTF,TGTGCCAGTAGGCGGGAGCCGGAGGGCTACACCTTC